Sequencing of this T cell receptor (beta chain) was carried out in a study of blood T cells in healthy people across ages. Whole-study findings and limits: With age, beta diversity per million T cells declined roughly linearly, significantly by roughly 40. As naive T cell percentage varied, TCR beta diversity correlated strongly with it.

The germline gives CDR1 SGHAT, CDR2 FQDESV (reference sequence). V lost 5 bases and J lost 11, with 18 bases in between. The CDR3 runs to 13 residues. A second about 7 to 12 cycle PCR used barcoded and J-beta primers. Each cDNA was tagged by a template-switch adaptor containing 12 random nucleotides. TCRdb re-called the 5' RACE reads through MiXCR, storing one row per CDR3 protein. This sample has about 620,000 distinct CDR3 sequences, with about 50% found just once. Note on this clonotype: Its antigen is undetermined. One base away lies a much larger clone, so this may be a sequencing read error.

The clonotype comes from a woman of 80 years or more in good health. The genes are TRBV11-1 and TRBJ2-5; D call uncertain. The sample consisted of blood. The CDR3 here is CASSAHTNSEQYF. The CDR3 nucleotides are TGTGCCAGCAGCGCCCACACTAATTCTGAGCAGTACTTC.